Listed here are 7 T cell receptor beta chains from one sample, sequenced in a study of identical twins. TCRdb analysed the 5' RACE reads with MiXCR anew, one entry per CDR3 protein. The sample includes more than 250,000 distinct CDR3 sequences, more than 6.5% of them seen just once. These data were likewise used in another study, on yellow fever vaccine responses in identical twins.

The material sequenced was memory (CD45RO+) T cells sorted from blood. Receptors originate from a woman aged 18-29 years in good health.

As concerns this clonotype: A much larger clone differs by one base, so this may be a read error. The chain's CDR3 is CASSCLAGSTGELFF. In DNA form, the CDR3 reads TGTGCCAGCAGTTGCCTAGCGGGATCCACCGGGGAGCTGTTTTTT. The J gene is TRBJ2-2, the V gene TRBV12-3 or TRBV12-4; 9 nucleotides line up with TRBD2. Trimming took 4 bases from V and 4 from J; bases not matched to a gene: 4. The CDR3 runs 15 residues.

This clonotype was seen ten or more times. V is TRBV7-2 and J is TRBJ2-2; D uncertain. Germline V gives CDR1 SGHTA, CDR2 FQGNSA. This CDR3 region has 15 residues. The ends were cut back, 6 bases at V and 0 bases at J, with 11 bases in the middle. DNA of the CDR3: TGTGCCAGCAGATCGGCGACCTCGAACACCGGGGAGCTGTTTTTT. The encoded protein is CASRSATSNTGELFF.

This clonotype appeared many times. This chain joins TRBV11-1 and TRBJ2-5; tentatively, D is TRBD1 (6 bases). Germline V gives CDR1 SGHAT, CDR2 FQDESV (reference sequence). The CDR3 runs to 14 residues. The V end was cut by 4 bases, the J end by 5 bases, with 14 bases between. CDR3 DNA: TGTGCCAGCAGCTCCGGACAGAAAGGGGAGACCCAGTACTTC. As protein: CASSSGQKGETQYF. The full variable domain, its missing parts supplied by reference TRBV11-1 and TRBJ2-5, is EAEVAQSPRYKITEKSQAVAFWCDPISGHATLYWYRQILGQGPELLVQFQDESVVDDSQLPKDRFSAERLKGVDSTLKIQPAELGDSAMYLCASSSGQKGETQYFGPGTRLLVL.

V and J are TRBV7-2 and TRBJ2-1; D not certain. CDR1 is SGHTA and CDR2 is FQGNSA in the germline V gene. CDR3 length equals 14 residues. Trimming removed 6 bases at V and 0 bases at J, with 9 bases between. The CDR3 sequence: CASRSRSSYNEQFF. For the CDR3, the DNA is TGTGCCAGCAGGTCAAGAAGCTCCTACAATGAGCAGTTCTTC.

This clonotype occurred many times. CDR3 sequence: CASSSRGTEAFF. The CDR3 nucleotides are TGTGCCAGCAGTTCCAGGGGCACTGAAGCTTTCTTT. This chain joins TRBV12-3 or TRBV12-4 and TRBJ1-1; TRBD1 is a possible D gene (6 bases). V gave up 4 bases and J gave up 4 bases, with 7 bases separating them. The CDR3 covers 12 residues.

This clonotype was observed at least ten times. This chain uses TRBV7-9 with TRBJ2-2; no reliable D call. The CDR3 spans 14 residues. Germline CDR1 reads SEHNR; CDR2 reads FQNEAQ (reference sequence). V was pared by 5 bases and J by 4 bases, with 11 bases between. The CDR3 here is CASSQNSITGELFF. The CDR3 nucleotides read TGTGCCAGCAGCCAAAACAGCATCACCGGGGAGCTGTTTTTT.

This clonotype was observed a handful of times. The V and J genes are TRBV27 and TRBJ1-6; no clear D. Deletions cut 7 bases from V and 8 bases from J, with 3 bases between. The CDR3 has 10 amino acids. The germline V gene has CDR1 MNHEY and CDR2 SMNVEV (reference sequence). Here the CDR3 reads CASIYSPLHF. CDR3 coding DNA: TGTGCCAGCATATATTCACCCCTCCACTTT.